Sequencing of this T cell receptor (beta chain) was carried out in a study of blood T cell repertoires in COVID-19. Overall study context: Samples came from the United States, Italy and Spain, spanning acute and convalescent COVID-19. PBMCs, B-cell-depleted T cells, or T cells were the source of the cDNA or gDNA that made up the material.

Sequencing was performed with immunoSEQ multiplex PCR; in TCRdb, only in-frame clones are kept and a portion is missing. Altogether 350,000 or so clones are present, around 86% being singletons, with the ten largest covering 3.5% to 4.5%. This CDR3 is built from 14 residues. V was pared by 7 bases and J by 0 bases, with 14 bases between. Germline values: CDR1 SGHRS, CDR2 YFSETQ. Ages ranged from roughly 18 to 95 years, with residence in under 25 US areas. Cohorts were based on clinical histories the participants reported. Sequenced sample: PBMCs or T cells enriched from blood (not recorded which). The rearrangement links TRBV5-1 to TRBJ2-7; D is possibly TRBD2 (5 bases). The sequence was collected from a woman aged 35 to 49 with acute COVID-19. The CDR3 DNA reads TGCGCCAGCGGATTCACGGGAAGCTCCTACGAGCAGTACTTC. It translates to CASGFTGSSYEQYF.